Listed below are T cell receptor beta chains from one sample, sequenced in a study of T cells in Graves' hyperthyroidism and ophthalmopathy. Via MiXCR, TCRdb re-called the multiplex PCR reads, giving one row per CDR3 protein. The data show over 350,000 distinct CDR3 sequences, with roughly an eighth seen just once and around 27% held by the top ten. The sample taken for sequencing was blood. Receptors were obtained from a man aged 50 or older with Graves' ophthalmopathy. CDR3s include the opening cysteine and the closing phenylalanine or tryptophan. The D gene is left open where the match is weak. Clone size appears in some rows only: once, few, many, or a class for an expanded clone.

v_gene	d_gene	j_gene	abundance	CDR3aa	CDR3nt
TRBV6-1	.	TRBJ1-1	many	CANSGSAGAVTEAFF	TGTGCCAACTCGGGAAGTGCGGGGGCGGTCACTGAAGCTTTCTTT
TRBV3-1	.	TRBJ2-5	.	CASSKDAIQETQYF	TGTGCCAGCAGCAAAGATGCGATCCAAGAGACCCAGTACTTC
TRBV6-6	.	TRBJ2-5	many	CASSYDPPEGTQYF	TGTGCCAGCAGTTACGACCCCCCGGAAGGGACCCAGTACTTC
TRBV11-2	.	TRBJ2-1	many	CASSLAPQPSYNEQFF	TGTGCCAGCAGCTTAGCCCCCCAGCCCTCCTACAATGAGCAGTTCTTC
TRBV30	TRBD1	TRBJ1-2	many	CAWSAGTGRTGYTF	TGTGCCTGGAGTGCCGGGACAGGGAGGACGGGCTACACCTTC
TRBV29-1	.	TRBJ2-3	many	CSVEAVRTLTDTQYF	TGCAGCGTCGAGGCAGTGAGGACCCTCACAGATACGCAGTATTTT
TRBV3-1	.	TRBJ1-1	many	CASSPGAGATEAFF	TGTGCCAGCAGTCCGGGGGCGGGGGCCACTGAAGCTTTCTTT
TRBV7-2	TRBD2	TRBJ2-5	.	CASCTGVAGGQETQYF	TGTGCCAGCTGCACCGGGGTAGCGGGAGGTCAAGAGACCCAGTACTTC
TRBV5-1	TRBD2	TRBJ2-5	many	CASSKAGAREETQYF	TGCGCCAGCAGTAAAGCGGGAGCCCGTGAAGAGACCCAGTACTTC
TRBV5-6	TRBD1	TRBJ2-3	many	CASSSTGGLQYF	TGTGCCAGCAGCTCGACAGGGGGGTTGCAGTATTTT
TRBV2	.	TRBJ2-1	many	CASSKDGPSYEQFF	TGTGCCAGCAGTAAAGATGGGCCCTCATATGAGCAGTTCTTC
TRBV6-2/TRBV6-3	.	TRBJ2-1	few	CASSYRSSYNEQFF	TGTGCCAGCAGTTACCGCAGCTCCTACAATGAGCAGTTCTTC
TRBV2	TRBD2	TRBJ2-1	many	CASTDSMGLAGPSSYNEQFF	TGTGCCAGCACAGACTCTATGGGACTAGCGGGACCGAGCTCCTACAATGAGCAGTTCTTC
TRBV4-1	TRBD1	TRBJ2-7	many	CASSQTGTGGYEQYF	TGCGCCAGCAGCCAGACCGGGACAGGGGGTTACGAGCAGTACTTC
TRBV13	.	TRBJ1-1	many	CASLDSMNTEAFF	TGTGCCAGTTTGGACAGCATGAACACTGAAGCTTTCTTT
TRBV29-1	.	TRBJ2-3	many	CSVDAGDTQYF	TGCAGCGTTGATGCGGGAGATACGCAGTATTTT
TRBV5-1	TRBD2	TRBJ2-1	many	CASSPGLAGVDEQFF	TGCGCCAGCAGCCCGGGACTAGCGGGAGTCGATGAGCAGTTCTTC
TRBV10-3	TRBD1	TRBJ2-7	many	CAISGDRGRNEQYF	TGTGCCATCAGTGGGGACAGGGGTAGAAACGAGCAGTACTTC
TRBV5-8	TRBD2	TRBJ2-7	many	CASSGTSGNYYEQYF	TGTGCCAGCAGCGGGACTAGCGGGAATTACTACGAGCAGTACTTC
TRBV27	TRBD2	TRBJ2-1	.	CASSSSRRDYSLGEQFF	TGTGCCAGCAGTTCATCTCGTAGGGACTATTCCCTTGGTGAGCAGTTCTTC
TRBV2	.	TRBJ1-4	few	CASSGQRLRGEKLFF	TGTGCCAGCAGCGGGCAGCGGCTGAGGGGGGAAAAACTGTTTTTT
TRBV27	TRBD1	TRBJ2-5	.	CASSLGQLVETQYF	TGTGCCAGCAGTTTGGGACAGCTAGTGGAGACCCAGTACTTC
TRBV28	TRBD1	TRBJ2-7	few	CASRGVQGGTYEQYF	TGTGCCAGCAGGGGGGTACAGGGGGGTACCTACGAGCAGTACTTC
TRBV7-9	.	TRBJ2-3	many	CASSPLGTDTQYF	TGTGCCAGCAGCCCCTTGGGCACAGATACGCAGTATTTT
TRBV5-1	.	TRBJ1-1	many	CASSLSPDSMNTEAFF	TGCGCCAGCAGCTTGTCCCCCGACAGTATGAACACTGAAGCTTTCTTT
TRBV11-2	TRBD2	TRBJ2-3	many	CASSFRTSGSADTQYF	TGTGCCAGCAGTTTCAGGACTAGCGGGAGTGCAGATACGCAGTATTTT
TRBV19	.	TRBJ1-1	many	CASSAKRNTEAFF	TGTGCCAGTAGTGCTAAAAGGAACACTGAAGCTTTCTTT
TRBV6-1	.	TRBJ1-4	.	CASRTEEGSVNEKLFF	TGTGCCAGCAGGACCGAGGAGGGGTCGGTCAATGAAAAACTGTTTTTT
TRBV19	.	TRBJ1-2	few	CASSLGEGGANYGYTF	TGTGCCAGTAGTCTGGGGGAAGGCGGAGCTAACTATGGCTACACCTTC
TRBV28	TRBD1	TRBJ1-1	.	CASSLFVRGLGQGHTEAFF	TGTGCCAGCAGTTTATTTGTGCGTGGGCTTGGACAGGGTCACACTGAAGCTTTCTTT
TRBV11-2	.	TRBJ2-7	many	CASSLAGPYEQYF	TGTGCCAGCAGCTTGGCAGGTCCCTACGAGCAGTACTTC
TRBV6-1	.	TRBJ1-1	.	CASSGSIHSENLMNTEAFF	TGTGCCAGCAGCGGGTCAATTCACAGCGAAAACCTGATGAACACTGAAGCTTTCTTT
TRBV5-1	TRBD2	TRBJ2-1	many	CASSPGLAGVRSNEQFF	TGCGCCAGCAGCCCAGGACTAGCGGGAGTCAGGAGCAATGAGCAGTTCTTC
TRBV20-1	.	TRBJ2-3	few	CSARGQPAVTDTQYF	TGCAGTGCTAGAGGTCAGCCGGCGGTCACAGATACGCAGTATTTT
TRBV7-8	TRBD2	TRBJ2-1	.	CASSLYASGRHNSYNEQFF	TGTGCCAGCAGCTTATATGCTAGCGGGAGACATAACTCCTACAATGAGCAGTTCTTC
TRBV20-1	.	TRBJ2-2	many	CSASQGGRTGELFF	TGCAGTGCTAGTCAGGGCGGCAGGACCGGGGAGCTGTTTTTT
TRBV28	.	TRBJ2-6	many	CASSFGGFSGANVLTF	TGTGCCAGCAGTTTTGGGGGGTTCTCTGGGGCCAACGTCCTGACTTTC
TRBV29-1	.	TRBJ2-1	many	CSVGIGANNEQFF	TGCAGCGTTGGAATCGGGGCAAACAATGAGCAGTTCTTC
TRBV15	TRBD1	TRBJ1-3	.	CATSRENDRAGNTIYF	TGTGCCACCAGCAGAGAGAACGACAGGGCTGGAAACACCATATATTTT
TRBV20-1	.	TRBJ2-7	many	CSASRGAGDEQYF	TGCAGTGCTAGCCGGGGGGCAGGTGACGAGCAGTACTTC
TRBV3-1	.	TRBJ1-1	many	CASSQVQMNTEAFF	TGTGCCAGCAGCCAAGTACAGATGAACACTGAAGCTTTCTTT
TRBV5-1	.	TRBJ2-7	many	CASSLDASLGEQYF	TGCGCCAGCAGCTTGGATGCTAGCCTCGGTGAGCAGTACTTC
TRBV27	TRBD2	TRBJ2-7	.	CASTLGVAGSEQYF	TGTGCCAGCACCTTAGGGGTAGCGGGATCCGAGCAGTACTTC
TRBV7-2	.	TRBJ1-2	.	CASSLALGQNYGYTF	TGTGCCAGCAGCTTAGCGCTGGGGCAGAACTATGGCTACACCTTC
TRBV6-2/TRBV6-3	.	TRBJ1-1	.	CASSYSTRAYTEAFF	TGTGCCAGCAGTTACTCAACCAGGGCGTACACTGAAGCTTTCTTT
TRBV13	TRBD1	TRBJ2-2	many	CASSPVGQGVAGELFF	TGTGCCAGCAGCCCCGTGGGACAGGGGGTTGCCGGGGAGCTGTTTTTT
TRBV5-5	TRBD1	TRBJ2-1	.	CASSSDPGQDNEQFF	TGTGCCAGCAGCTCGGATCCGGGACAGGACAATGAGCAGTTCTTC
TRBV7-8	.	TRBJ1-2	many	CASSGDRNYGYTF	TGTGCCAGCAGCGGCGACAGGAACTATGGCTACACCTTC
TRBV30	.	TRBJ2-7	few	CAWSAYRYEQYF	TGTGCCTGGAGTGCTTACAGATACGAGCAGTACTTC
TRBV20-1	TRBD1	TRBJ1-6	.	CSASFRDRGFALHF	TGCAGTGCTAGCTTCCGGGACAGGGGATTTGCCCTCCACTTT
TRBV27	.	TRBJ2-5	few	CASSYLGPKETQYF	TGTGCCAGCAGTTACCTTGGACCCAAAGAGACCCAGTACTTC
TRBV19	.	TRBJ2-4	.	CASSNDPKNIQYF	TGTGCCAGTAGCAACGATCCAAAAAACATTCAGTACTTC